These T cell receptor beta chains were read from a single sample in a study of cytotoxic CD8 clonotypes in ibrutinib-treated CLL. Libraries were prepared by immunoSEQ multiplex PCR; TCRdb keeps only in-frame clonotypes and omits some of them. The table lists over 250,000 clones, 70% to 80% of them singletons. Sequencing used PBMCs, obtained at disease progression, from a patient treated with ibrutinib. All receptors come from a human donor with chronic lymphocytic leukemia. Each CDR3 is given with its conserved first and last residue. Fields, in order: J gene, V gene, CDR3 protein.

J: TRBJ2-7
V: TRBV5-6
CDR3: CASSPRRTGGPIYEQYF

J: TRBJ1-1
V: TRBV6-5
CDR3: CASSRGQGGPEAFF

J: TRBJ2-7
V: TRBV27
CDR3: CASSLDGISEQYF

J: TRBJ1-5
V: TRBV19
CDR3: CASVRGINQPQHF

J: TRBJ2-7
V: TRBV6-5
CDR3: CASTPNRGFEQYF

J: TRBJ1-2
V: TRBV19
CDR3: CASRTGFNYGYTF

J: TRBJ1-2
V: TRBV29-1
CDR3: CSVEGYGYTF

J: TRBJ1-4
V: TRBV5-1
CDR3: CASSLGGKLEKLFF

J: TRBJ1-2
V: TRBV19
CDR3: CASSIGGQGWGYTF

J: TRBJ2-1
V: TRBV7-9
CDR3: CATMPVAGNNEQFF

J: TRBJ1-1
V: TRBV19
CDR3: CASTPRGPNTEAFF

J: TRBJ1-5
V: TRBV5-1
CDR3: CASSLSGGSNQPQHF

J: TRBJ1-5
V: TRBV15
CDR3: CATRRDLGNQPQHF

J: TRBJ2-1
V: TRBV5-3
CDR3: CARSETKGDEQFF

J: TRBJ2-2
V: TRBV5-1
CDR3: CASSLLAGGGELFF

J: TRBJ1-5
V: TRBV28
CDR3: CASSLNPQPQHF

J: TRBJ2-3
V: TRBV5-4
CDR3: CASSSSGRMEDTQYF

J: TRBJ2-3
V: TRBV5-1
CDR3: CASSFPSGEDTQYF

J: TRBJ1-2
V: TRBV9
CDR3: CASSVADGNYGYTF

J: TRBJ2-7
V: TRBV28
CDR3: CASSLLEGKAYEQYF

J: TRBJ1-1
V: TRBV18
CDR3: CASSPGRGSNTEAFF

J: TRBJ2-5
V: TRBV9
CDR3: CASSATGHLWGETQYF

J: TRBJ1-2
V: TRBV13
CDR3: CASSFWRDYGYTF

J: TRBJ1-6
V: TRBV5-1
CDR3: CASSLEGIYNSPLHF

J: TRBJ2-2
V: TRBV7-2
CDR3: CASSLLGIGGAKTGELFF

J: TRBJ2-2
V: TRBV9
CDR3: CASSPPTSTGELFF

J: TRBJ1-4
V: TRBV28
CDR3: CASSLLPEKLFF

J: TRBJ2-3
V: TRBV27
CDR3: CASSFGLALSTDTQYF

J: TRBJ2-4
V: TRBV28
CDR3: CASSLPLAGKNIQYF

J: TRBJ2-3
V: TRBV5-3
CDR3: CARSLAGAWGTDTQYF

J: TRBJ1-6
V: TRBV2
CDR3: CASIRLADSPLHF

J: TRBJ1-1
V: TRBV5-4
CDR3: CASSLDRGARNTEAFF

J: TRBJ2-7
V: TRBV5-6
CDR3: CASRPPGTSAYEQYF

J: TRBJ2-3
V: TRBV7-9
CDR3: CAINSIGGTDTQYF

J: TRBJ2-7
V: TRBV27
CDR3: CASSLVGGFIPAYEQYF

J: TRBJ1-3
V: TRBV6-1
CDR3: CASSEQGISGNTIYF

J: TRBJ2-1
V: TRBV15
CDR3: CATSRDSGNEQFF

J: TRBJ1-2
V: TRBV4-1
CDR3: CASSQGTANYGYTF

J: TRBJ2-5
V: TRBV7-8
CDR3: CASSSGTGGYETQYF

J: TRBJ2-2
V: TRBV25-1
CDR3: CASRGIRRPGELFF

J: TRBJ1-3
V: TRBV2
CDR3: CASRQRSGNTIYF

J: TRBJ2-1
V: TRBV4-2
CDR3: CASSQEGGLLDNEQFF

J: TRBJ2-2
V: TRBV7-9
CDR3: CASSTRTVSGAGELFF

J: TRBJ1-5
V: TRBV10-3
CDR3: CAIRSSGVGNQPQHF

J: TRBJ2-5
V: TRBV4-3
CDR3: CASSVPKREDPRLTQYF

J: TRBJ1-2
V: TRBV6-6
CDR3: CASEGQTNYGYTF